Listed below are T cell receptor beta chains from one sample, sequenced in a study of blood T cell repertoires in COVID-19. TCRdb's copy holds only in-frame clones and misses some; the assay was immunoSEQ multiplex PCR. Among about 130,000 clones listed, around 73% were seen once. Sequencing was performed on PBMCs or T cells enriched from blood (not recorded which). The receptors were sampled from a woman between 45 and 65 years old who had recovered from COVID-19. CDR3s include the opening cysteine and the closing phenylalanine or tryptophan. A D gene is named only where the DNA matches it firmly. Some rows mark clone size as missing; the rest say once, few, many or name a class of expanded clone.

CDR3 DNA | CDR3 protein | CDR3 length | V gene | clone size | D gene | J gene
TGTGCCAGCAGTTTGGCGACAGGGGGTCATCAGCCCCAGCATTTT | CASSLATGGHQPQHF | 15 | TRBV28 | - | TRBD1 | TRBJ1-5
TGTGCCAGCAGCGAACGACAGTTGTCAACTAATGAAAAACTGTTTTTT | CASSERQLSTNEKLFF | 16 | TRBV3-1/TRBV3-2 | - | - | TRBJ1-4
TGTGCCAGCGCAACGCGGAACAGGGGTTTGCCCCTCCACTTT | CASATRNRGLPLHF | 14 | TRBV27 | few | TRBD1 | TRBJ1-6
TGTGCAAGTCGCTTAGTTTTACGGACACCGAGGGGGAGGCCCCAGCATTTT | CASRLVLRTPRGRPQHF | 17 | TRBV12-2 | few | - | TRBJ1-5
TGTGCCAGCACCCCGGAGCCGGGGGGGTACAATGAGCAGTTCTTC | CASTPEPGGYNEQFF | 15 | TRBV5-4 | - | TRBD2 | TRBJ2-1
TGTGCCAGCAGCTTAGGACAGGGGTGGACAGATACGCAGTATTTT | CASSLGQGWTDTQYF | 15 | TRBV7-9 | - | TRBD1 | TRBJ2-3
TGTGCCAGCTCACCCTCGGGCATTCAGTACTTC | CASSPSGIQYF | 11 | TRBV18 | - | - | TRBJ2-4
TGTGCCAGCAGTCGTGGGCTGCAGGAAAACACCATATATTTT | CASSRGLQENTIYF | 14 | TRBV7-2 | few | - | TRBJ1-3
TGTGCCAGCAGCCCCGTTTCAGGGGGACACTATGGCTACACCTTC | CASSPVSGGHYGYTF | 15 | TRBV7-6 | few | TRBD1 | TRBJ1-2
TGCGCCAGCAGCTCCGGGACAGATCTTTGGGATACGCAGTATTTT | CASSSGTDLWDTQYF | 15 | TRBV5-1 | - | TRBD1 | TRBJ2-3
TGTGCCAGCACCATCGGGAACACTGAAGCTTTCTTT | CASTIGNTEAFF | 12 | TRBV6-5 | - | - | TRBJ1-1
TGCGCCAGCAGCCTGCAGGGGACCCAAGAGACCCAGTACTTC | CASSLQGTQETQYF | 14 | TRBV4-1 | - | - | TRBJ2-5
TGTGCCAGCAGTTTACAGGGGGTGAATGAAAAACTGTTTTTT | CASSLQGVNEKLFF | 14 | TRBV6-6 | - | TRBD1 | TRBJ1-4
TGCAGCGTTACGGACAGTACAGATACGCAGTATTTT | CSVTDSTDTQYF | 12 | TRBV29-1 | - | - | TRBJ2-3
TGTGCCAGCACCCTCAGCAGGGGAGTTCAGCCCCAGCATTTT | CASTLSRGVQPQHF | 14 | TRBV28 | - | - | TRBJ1-5
TGTGCCAGCAGCGTAGGTGGGGGGTCGTACAATGAGCAGTTCTTC | CASSVGGGSYNEQFF | 15 | TRBV9 | - | - | TRBJ2-1
TGTGCCAGCACCCACCGGAGTAGCGGGGTTACCTACAATGAGCAGTTCTTC | CASTHRSSGVTYNEQFF | 17 | TRBV7-8 | - | TRBD2 | TRBJ2-1
TGTGCCAGCAGAGGACAGGGCCATGAAAAACTGTTTTTT | CASRGQGHEKLFF | 13 | TRBV2 | - | TRBD1 | TRBJ1-4
TGTGCCAGCAGCCAACCAGGCTTGACTGAAAAACTGTTTTTT | CASSQPGLTEKLFF | 14 | TRBV3-1/TRBV3-2 | few | - | TRBJ1-4
TGTGCCATCAGTGACCTCGGACAGGGGTCGGGCGAGCAGTACTTC | CAISDLGQGSGEQYF | 15 | TRBV10-3 | - | TRBD1 | TRBJ2-7
TGTGCCAGCAGCTTTGTTTGGCAGAACACTGAAGCTTTCTTT | CASSFVWQNTEAFF | 14 | TRBV5-5 | - | - | TRBJ1-1
TGTGCCAGCAGTTATCTAACAGGAGGAGGGGCGAACACTGAAGCTTTCTTT | CASSYLTGGGANTEAFF | 17 | TRBV28 | once | - | TRBJ1-1
TGTGCCAGCAAGTTTCCGTACGCGGGGGGCTACGAGCAGTACTTC | CASKFPYAGGYEQYF | 15 | TRBV28 | - | TRBD2 | TRBJ2-7
TGTGCCAGTAGCGGACAGAGGAACACTGAAGCTTTCTTT | CASSGQRNTEAFF | 13 | TRBV19 | - | - | TRBJ1-1
TGTGCCAGTAGCTCGACAGGGGACTCCTACGAGCAGTACTTC | CASSSTGDSYEQYF | 14 | TRBV19 | - | TRBD1 | TRBJ2-7
TGTGCCAGTGGAGGCCGGGGGGGGCAAGAGACCCAGTACTTC | CASGGRGGQETQYF | 14 | TRBV19 | - | TRBD2 | TRBJ2-5
TGCGCCAGCAGTCTCACGACCAGGCAAGAGACCCAGTACTTC | CASSLTTRQETQYF | 14 | TRBV5-1 | once | - | TRBJ2-5
TGTGCCAGCAGCTTATCAGGGTCGGATCAGCCCCAGCATTTT | CASSLSGSDQPQHF | 14 | TRBV7-2 | - | - | TRBJ1-5
TGTGCCAGTAGTATAGGGGCAGGGGGCCGGGGGACTGAAGCTTTCTTT | CASSIGAGGRGTEAFF | 16 | TRBV19 | - | TRBD1 | TRBJ1-1
TGTGCCTGGCGGGACAGGGGGAACACCGGGGAGCTGTTTTTT | CAWRDRGNTGELFF | 14 | TRBV30 | - | TRBD1 | TRBJ2-2
TGTGCCAGCAGGGCAAGCGGGGGAGACAATGAGCAGTTCTTC | CASRASGGDNEQFF | 14 | TRBV6-5 | - | TRBD2 | TRBJ2-1
TGTGCCACCAGTGACCCGGGACAGGGCGATTCACCCCTCCACTTT | CATSDPGQGDSPLHF | 15 | TRBV24-1 | - | TRBD1 | TRBJ1-6